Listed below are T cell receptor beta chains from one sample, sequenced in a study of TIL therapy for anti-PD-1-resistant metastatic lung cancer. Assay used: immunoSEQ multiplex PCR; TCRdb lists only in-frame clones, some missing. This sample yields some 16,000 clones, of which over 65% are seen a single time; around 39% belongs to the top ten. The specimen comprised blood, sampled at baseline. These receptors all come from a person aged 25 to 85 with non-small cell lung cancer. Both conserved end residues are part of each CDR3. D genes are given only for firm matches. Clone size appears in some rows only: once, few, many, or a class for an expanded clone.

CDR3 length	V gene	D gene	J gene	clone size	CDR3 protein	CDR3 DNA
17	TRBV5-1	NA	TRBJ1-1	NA	CASSLGFGGPSGTEAFF	TGCGCCAGCAGCTTGGGTTTTGGGGGGCCTTCGGGTACTGAAGCTTTCTTT
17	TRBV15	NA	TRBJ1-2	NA	CATSRDGVGGRNYGYTF	TGTGCCACCAGCAGAGATGGGGTGGGGGGACGGAACTATGGCTACACCTTC
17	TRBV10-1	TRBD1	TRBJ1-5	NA	CASRVGDSRLSNQPQHF	TGCGCCAGCAGGGTAGGGGACAGCCGACTCTCGAATCAGCCCCAGCATTTT
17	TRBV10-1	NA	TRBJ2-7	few	CASTGLINGTSSYEQYF	TGCGCCAGCACCGGACTCATAAACGGAACCAGCTCCTACGAGCAGTACTTC
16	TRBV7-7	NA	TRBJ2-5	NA	CASSLGGGAVGETQYF	TGTGCCAGCAGCTTGGGTGGGGGGGCGGTCGGCGAGACCCAGTACTTC
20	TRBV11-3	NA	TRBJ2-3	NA	CASSLCSAGIGTWSTDTQYF	TGTGCCAGCAGCTTGTGCTCCGCAGGCATCGGAACATGGAGCACAGATACGCAGTATTTT
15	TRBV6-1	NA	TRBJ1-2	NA	CASSENGGNIYGYTF	TGTGCCAGCAGTGAAAACGGGGGGAATATCTATGGCTACACCTTC
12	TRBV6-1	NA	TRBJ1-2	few	CASSVRDYGYTF	TGTGCCAGCAGTGTCCGGGACTATGGCTACACCTTC
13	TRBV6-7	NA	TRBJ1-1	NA	CAAARGRNTEAFF	TGTGCCGCCGCGAGGGGCCGGAACACTGAAGCTTTCTTT
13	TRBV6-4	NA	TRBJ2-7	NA	CASMQGMPYEQYF	TGTGCCAGTATGCAGGGGATGCCCTACGAGCAGTACTTC